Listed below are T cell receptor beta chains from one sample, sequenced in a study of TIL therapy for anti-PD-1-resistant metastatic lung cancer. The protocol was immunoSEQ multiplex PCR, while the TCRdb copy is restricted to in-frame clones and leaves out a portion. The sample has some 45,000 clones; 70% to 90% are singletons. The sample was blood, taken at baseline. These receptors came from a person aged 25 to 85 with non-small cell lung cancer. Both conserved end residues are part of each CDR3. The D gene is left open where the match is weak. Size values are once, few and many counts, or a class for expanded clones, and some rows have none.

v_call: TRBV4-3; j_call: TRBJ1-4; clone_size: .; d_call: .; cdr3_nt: TGCGCCAGCAGCCAAGTTGAAGGGGCGGTATGGGAAAAACTGTTTTTT; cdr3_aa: CASSQVEGAVWEKLFF
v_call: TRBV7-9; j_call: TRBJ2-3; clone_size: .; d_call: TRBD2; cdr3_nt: TGTGCCAGCAGCTTACCAGCGGGGCCTAGCACAGATACGCAGTATTTT; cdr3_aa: CASSLPAGPSTDTQYF
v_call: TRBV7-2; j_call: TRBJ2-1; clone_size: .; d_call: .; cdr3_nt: TGTGCCAGCAGCTTTGTAAGTGGCACCTACAATGAGCAGTTCTTC; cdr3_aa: CASSFVSGTYNEQFF
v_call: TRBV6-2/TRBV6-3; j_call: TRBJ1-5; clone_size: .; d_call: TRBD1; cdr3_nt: TGTGCCAGCAGTTCTCAGGGGGCGTCAAGGCAGCCCCAGCATTTT; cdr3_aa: CASSSQGASRQPQHF
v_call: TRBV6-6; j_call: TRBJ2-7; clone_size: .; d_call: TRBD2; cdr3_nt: TGTGCCAGCAGTTACGGACTAGCGGGGGACTACGAGCAGTACTTC; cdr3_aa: CASSYGLAGDYEQYF
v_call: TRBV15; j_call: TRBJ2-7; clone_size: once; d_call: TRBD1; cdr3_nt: TGTGCCACCAGCAGAGCCCCTCCCGGACAGGTCTACGAGCAGTACTTC; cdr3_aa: CATSRAPPGQVYEQYF
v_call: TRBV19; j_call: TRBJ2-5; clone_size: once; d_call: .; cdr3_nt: TGTGCCAGTAGTATTAGTCGGGGGGCTGGGAAGACCCAGTACTTC; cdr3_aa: CASSISRGAGKTQYF
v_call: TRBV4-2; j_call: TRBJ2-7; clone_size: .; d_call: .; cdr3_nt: TGTGCCAGCAGCCCGGGAGATCTCTACGAGCAGTACTTC; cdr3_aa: CASSPGDLYEQYF
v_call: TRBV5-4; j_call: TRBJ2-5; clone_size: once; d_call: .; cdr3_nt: TGTGCCAGCAGCTTGGTCCAGCAAGAGACCCAGTACTTC; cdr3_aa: CASSLVQQETQYF
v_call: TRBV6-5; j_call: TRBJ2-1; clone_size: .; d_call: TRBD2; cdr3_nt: TGTGCCAGCATCAGACTAGCGGGAGACAATGAGCAGTTCTTC; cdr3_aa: CASIRLAGDNEQFF
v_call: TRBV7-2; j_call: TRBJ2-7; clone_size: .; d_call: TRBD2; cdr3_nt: TGTGCCAGCAGCTTAGTGTGGGGGACTATGGGCGAGCAGTACTTC; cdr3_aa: CASSLVWGTMGEQYF
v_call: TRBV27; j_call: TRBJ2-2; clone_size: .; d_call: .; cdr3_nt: TGTGCCAGCAGTGACAGTAACACCGGGGAGCTGTTTTTT; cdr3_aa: CASSDSNTGELFF
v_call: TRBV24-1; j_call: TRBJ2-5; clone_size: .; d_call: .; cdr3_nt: TGTGCCACCAGTGCTGGGTACCAAGAGACCCAGTACTTC; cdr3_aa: CATSAGYQETQYF
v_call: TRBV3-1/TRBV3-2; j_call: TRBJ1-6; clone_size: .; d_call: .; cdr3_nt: TGTGCCAGCAGCCAAGACTCCAGCTCCTATAATTCACCCCTCCACTTT; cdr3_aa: CASSQDSSSYNSPLHF
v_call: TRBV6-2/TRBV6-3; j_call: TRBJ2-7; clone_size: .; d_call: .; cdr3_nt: TGTGCCAGCAGTACCCCGGACACGATCTACGAGCAGTACTTC; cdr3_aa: CASSTPDTIYEQYF
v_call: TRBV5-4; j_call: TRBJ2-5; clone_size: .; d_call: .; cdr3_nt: TGTGCCAGCAGATCACTGACAGGCCCGAAGGAAGAGACCCAGTACTTC; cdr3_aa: CASRSLTGPKEETQYF
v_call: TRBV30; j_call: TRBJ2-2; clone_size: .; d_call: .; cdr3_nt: TGTGCCTGGAGTAGGGGAAACACCGGGGAGCTGTTTTTT; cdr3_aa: CAWSRGNTGELFF
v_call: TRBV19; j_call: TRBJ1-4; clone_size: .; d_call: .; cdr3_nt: TGTGCCAGTAGTCAGGGTTACGGTGAAAAACTGTTTTTT; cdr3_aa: CASSQGYGEKLFF
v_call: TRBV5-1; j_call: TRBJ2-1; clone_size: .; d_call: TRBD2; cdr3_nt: TGCGCCAGCAGCTCCCTCCCGACTAGCGGGAGTCTTATCTACAATGAGCAGTTCTTC; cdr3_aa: CASSSLPTSGSLIYNEQFF
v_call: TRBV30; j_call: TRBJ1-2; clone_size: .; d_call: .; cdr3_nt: TGTGCCAGAACAGGGTCCGATGGCTACACCTTC; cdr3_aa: CARTGSDGYTF
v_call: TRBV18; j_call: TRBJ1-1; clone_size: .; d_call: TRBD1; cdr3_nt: TGTGCCAGCTCACCCTTGGGACAGGGAAACACTGAAGCTTTCTTT; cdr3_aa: CASSPLGQGNTEAFF
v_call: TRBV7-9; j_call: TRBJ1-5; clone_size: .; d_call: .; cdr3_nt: TGTGCCAGCAGCTTAGCGGGACAAGGCAATCAGCCCCAGCATTTT; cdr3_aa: CASSLAGQGNQPQHF
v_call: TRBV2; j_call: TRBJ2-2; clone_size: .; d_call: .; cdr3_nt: TGTGCCAGCAAACTAAGTTCGAACACCGGGGAGCTGTTTTTT; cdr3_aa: CASKLSSNTGELFF
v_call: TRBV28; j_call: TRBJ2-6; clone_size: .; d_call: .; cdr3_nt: TGTGCCAGCAGTTTATGGGGGACGAGTAACTCTGGGGCCAACGTCCTGACTTTC; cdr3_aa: CASSLWGTSNSGANVLTF
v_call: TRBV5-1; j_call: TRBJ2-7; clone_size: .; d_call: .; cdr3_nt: TGCGCCAGCAGCCCTGGAGGGACCCACTACGAGCAGTACTTC; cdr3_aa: CASSPGGTHYEQYF
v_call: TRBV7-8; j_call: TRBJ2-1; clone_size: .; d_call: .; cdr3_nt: TGTGCCAGCAGCTTAGGGGCAACCCTGGGGAATGAGCAGTTCTTC; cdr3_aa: CASSLGATLGNEQFF